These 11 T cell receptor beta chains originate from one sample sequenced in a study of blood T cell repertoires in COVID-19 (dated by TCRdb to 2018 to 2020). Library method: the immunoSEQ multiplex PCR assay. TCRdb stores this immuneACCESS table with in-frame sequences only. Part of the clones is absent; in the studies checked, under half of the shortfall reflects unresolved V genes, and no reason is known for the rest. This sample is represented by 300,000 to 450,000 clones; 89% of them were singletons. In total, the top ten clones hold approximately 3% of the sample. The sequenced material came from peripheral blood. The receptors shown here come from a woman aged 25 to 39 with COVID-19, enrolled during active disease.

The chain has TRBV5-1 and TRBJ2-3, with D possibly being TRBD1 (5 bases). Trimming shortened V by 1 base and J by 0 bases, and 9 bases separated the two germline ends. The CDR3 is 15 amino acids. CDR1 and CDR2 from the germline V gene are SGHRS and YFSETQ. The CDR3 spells CASSLTGYSTDTQYF. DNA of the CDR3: TGCGCCAGCAGCTTGACAGGTTATAGCACAGATACGCAGTATTTT.

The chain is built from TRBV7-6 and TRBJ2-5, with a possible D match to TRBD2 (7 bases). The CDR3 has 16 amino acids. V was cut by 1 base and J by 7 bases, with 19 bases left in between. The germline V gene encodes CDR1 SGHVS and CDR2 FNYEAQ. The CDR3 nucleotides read TGTGCCAGCAGCTTAGAGGTGGGAGGGGGAATCGGGACCCAGTACTTC. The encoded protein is CASSLEVGGGIGTQYF.

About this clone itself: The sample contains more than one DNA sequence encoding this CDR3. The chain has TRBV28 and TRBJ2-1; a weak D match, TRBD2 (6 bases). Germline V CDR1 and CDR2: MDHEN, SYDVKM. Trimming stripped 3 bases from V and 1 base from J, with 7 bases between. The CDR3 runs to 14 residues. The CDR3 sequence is CASSLRGSYNEQFF. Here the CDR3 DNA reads TGTGCCAGCAGTTTGCGGGGTTCCTACAATGAGCAGTTCTTC.

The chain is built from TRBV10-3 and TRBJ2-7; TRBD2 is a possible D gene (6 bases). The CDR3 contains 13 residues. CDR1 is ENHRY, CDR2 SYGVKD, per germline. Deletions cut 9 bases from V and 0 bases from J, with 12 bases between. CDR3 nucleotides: TGTGCCATTACACGGGAGACCTCCTACGAGCAGTACTTC. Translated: CAITRETSYEQYF.

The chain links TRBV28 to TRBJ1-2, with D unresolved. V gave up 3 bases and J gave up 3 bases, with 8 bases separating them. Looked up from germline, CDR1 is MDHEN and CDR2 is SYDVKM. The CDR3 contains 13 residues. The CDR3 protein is CASSFQDYYGYTF. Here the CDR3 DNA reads TGTGCCAGCAGTTTTCAGGACTACTATGGCTACACCTTC.

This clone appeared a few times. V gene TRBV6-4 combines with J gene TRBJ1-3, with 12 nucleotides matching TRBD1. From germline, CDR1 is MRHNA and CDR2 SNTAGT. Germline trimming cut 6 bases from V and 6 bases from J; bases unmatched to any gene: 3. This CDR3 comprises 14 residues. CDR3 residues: CASSQGQGANTIYF. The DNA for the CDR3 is TGTGCCAGCAGCCAGGGACAGGGGGCAAACACCATATATTTT.

CDR3 sequence (DNA): TGTGCCAGCAGCCCCATTCCTAGCGGGCCCTATGAGCAGTTCTTC. This translates into CASSPIPSGPYEQFF. The chain has TRBV11-3 and TRBJ2-1, with 8 bases lining up with TRBD2. The V gene end was trimmed by 5 bases and the J gene end by 8 bases; junction bases not matched to a gene: 11. This CDR3 is 15 amino acids long. Germline assignment: CDR1 SGHNT and CDR2 YENEEA.

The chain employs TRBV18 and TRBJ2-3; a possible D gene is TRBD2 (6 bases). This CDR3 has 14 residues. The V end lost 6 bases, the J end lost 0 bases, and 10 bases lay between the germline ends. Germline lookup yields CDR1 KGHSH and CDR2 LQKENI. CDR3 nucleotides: TGTGCCAGCTCCGGGGGAGCTAGCACAGATACGCAGTATTTT. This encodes CASSGGASTDTQYF.

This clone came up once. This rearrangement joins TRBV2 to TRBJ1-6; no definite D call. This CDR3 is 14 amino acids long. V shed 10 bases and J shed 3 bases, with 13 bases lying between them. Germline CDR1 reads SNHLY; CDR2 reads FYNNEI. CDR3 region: CATSVTLYNSPLHF. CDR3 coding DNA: TGTGCCACCTCGGTCACCCTCTATAATTCACCCCTCCACTTT.

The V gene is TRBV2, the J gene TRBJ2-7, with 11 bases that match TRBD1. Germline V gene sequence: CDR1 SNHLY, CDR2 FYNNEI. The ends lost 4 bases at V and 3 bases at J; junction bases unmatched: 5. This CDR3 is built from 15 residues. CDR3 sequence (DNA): TGTGCCAGCAGTGCCGGACAGGGGGCTTTCTACGAGCAGTACGTC. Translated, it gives CASSAGQGAFYEQYV.

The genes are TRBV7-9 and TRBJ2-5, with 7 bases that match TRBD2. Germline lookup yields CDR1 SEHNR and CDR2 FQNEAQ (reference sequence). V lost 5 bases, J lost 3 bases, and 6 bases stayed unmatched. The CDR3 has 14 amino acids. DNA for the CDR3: TGTGCCAGCAGCCCTCGGGAGGAGAAAGAGACCCAGTACTTC. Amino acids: CASSPREEKETQYF.